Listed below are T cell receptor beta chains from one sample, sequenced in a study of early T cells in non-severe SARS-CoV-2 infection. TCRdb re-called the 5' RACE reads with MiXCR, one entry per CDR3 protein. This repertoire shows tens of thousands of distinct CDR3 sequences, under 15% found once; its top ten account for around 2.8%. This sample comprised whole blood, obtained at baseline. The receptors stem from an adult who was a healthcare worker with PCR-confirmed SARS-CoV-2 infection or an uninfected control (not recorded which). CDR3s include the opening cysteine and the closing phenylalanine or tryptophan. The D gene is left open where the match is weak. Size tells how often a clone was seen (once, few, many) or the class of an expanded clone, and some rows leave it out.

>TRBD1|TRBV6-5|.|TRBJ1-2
TGTGCCAGCAGTATTGACAGGGACGATGGCTACACCTTC
CASSIDRDDGYTF
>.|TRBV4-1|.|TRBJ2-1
TGCGCCAGCAGCCCGCGCTCGCCATACAATGAGCAGTTCTTC
CASSPRSPYNEQFF
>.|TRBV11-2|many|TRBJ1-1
TGTGCCAGCAGCTTAGTTTACTCGGGGAGAGTAGAAGCTTTCTTT
CASSLVYSGRVEAFF
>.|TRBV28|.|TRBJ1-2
TGTGCCAGCAGTTTGGGGCAGGGCGACTATGGCTACACCTTC
CASSLGQGDYGYTF
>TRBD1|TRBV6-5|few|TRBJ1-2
TGTGCCAGCAGACCACAGGGGGCGATTACTAACTATGGCTACACCTTC
CASRPQGAITNYGYTF
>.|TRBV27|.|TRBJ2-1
TGTGCCAGCAGTCCCGGACAGCGAACCACTGGTGAGCAGTTCTTC
CASSPGQRTTGEQFF
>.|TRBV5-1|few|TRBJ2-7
TGCGCCAGCAGCTTGGAAGGGGGTTTCTACGAGCAGTACTTC
CASSLEGGFYEQYF
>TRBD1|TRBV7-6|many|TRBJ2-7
TGTGCCAGCAGCTCCGTTTGGGACAGTCACACCTACGAGCAGTACTTC
CASSSVWDSHTYEQYF
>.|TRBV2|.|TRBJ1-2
TGTGCCAGCAGTCCCACGTATGGCTACACCTTC
CASSPTYGYTF
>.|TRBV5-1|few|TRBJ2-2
TGCGCCAGCAGCTTGGGGGTCCTGACCGGGGAGCTGTTTTTT
CASSLGVLTGELFF
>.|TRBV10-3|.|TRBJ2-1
TGTGCCATCAGTGGTACAGGTCGGCTCACCGATCGTTCACTCAATGAGCAGTTCTTC
CAISGTGRLTDRSLNEQFF
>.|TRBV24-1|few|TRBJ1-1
TGTGCCACCAGTGATTTGGGAAGTGGTGAGGCTTTCTTT
CATSDLGSGEAFF
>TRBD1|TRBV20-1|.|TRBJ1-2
TGCAGTGCTAGAGGGCCAGGGACAGGGAACTATGGCTACACCTTC
CSARGPGTGNYGYTF
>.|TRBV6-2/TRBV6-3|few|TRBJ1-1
TGTGCCAGCAGACTCACCCCCCGGACAGCGGATTATGAAGCTTTCTTT
CASRLTPRTADYEAFF
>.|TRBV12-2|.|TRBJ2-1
TGTGCAAGTCGCCATGTCTCCTTAGCGGGGGTTCTTGGGCAGTTCTTC
CASRHVSLAGVLGQFF